One and the same sample provided the 28 T cell receptor beta chains below, sequenced in a study of CD8 T cells in Susac syndrome. RNA, at roughly 0.45 to 1 ug, was reverse transcribed with random hexamers. Using its own MiXCR run on the immunoSEQ multiplex PCR reads, TCRdb lists one record per CDR3 protein. The data show 130,000 or so distinct CDR3 sequences, 95% to 96% seen once. Sequencing was carried out using CD4+ T cells from PBMCs. These receptor sequences come from a human donor with Susac syndrome.

This clonotype has just one count. The J gene is TRBJ2-4, the V gene TRBV12-3 or TRBV12-4; D is possibly TRBD2 (5 bases). The germline V and J ends were trimmed by 4 bases and 1 base, with 14 bases remaining between them. The CDR3 sequence is 16 residues long. The CDR3 sequence: CASSSRTRQAKNIQYF. The DNA for the CDR3 is TGTGCCAGCAGTTCGAGGACTCGCCAGGCCAAAAACATTCAGTACTTC.

J is TRBJ2-5 and V is TRBV5-1, with a tentative D call TRBD2 (6 bases). CDR1 and CDR2 (germline): SGHRS, YFSETQ. The CDR3 extends over 14 amino acids. With 4 bases removed from V and 3 bases from J, the gap between germline ends came to 13 bases. The CDR3, as DNA: TGCGCCAGCAGCACTCGGGACTGGAAAGAGACCCAGTACTTC. This encodes CASSTRDWKETQYF.

The chain recombines TRBV20-1 with TRBJ2-7; D is unresolved. Germline assignment: CDR1 DFQATT and CDR2 SNEGSKA (reference sequence). The V and J ends lost 5 bases and 0 bases respectively, with 17 bases between them. The CDR3 has 15 amino acids. The CDR3 reads CSAASTRTGSYEQYF. The CDR3 DNA reads as TGCAGTGCTGCCTCCACCCGGACCGGCTCCTACGAGCAGTACTTC.

This clonotype was seen only once. The rearrangement joins TRBV6-2 or TRBV6-3 to TRBJ2-3; 12 bases fit TRBD2. The CDR3 is 14 amino acids. Germline loops: CDR1 MNHEY, CDR2 SVGEGT. Losses at the gene ends were 8 bases for V and 5 bases for J; bases not matched to a gene: 5. CDR3 region: CASRLAGAGDTQYF. The CDR3 region has the DNA TGTGCCAGCCGACTAGCGGGAGCGGGAGATACGCAGTATTTT.

The genes are TRBV9 and TRBJ1-1; D uncertain. Germline values: CDR1 SGDLS, CDR2 YYNGEE. There are 13 residues in the CDR3. V lost 0 bases and J lost 1, with 4 bases in between. CDR3 region: CASSVDGNTEAFF. In nucleotides, the CDR3 is TGTGCCAGCAGCGTAGACGGGAACACTGAAGCTTTCTTT.

This chain connects TRBV15 to TRBJ1-1; 8 bases match TRBD1. The CDR3 runs to 16 residues. Germline values: CDR1 LNHNV, CDR2 YYDKDF (reference sequence). Losses at the gene ends were 1 base for V and 1 base for J; bases not matched to a gene: 5. Written as DNA, the CDR3 is TGTGCCACCAGCAGAGGGGACAGGCTTCCGAACACTGAAGCTTTCTTT. Translation gives CATSRGDRLPNTEAFF.

The chain combines TRBV30 with TRBJ1-2; D is unresolved. Germline CDR1 reads GTSNPN; CDR2 reads SVGIG (reference sequence). Trimming left V 0 bases short and J 8 bases short, with 10 bases between. The CDR3 has 12 amino acids. In DNA, the CDR3 is TGTGCCTGGAGTGTAGGCGCGGGGGGCTACACCTTC. Encoded protein: CAWSVGAGGYTF.

A single count supports this clonotype. CDR3 nucleotide sequence: TGCAGCGTTGGGGGACTAGCGGGAGCAAGCTACAATGAGCAGTTCTTC. Amino acids: CSVGGLAGASYNEQFF. The chain carries TRBV29-1 and TRBJ2-1; 14 nucleotides align to TRBD2. Losses at the gene ends were 4 bases for V and 3 bases for J; bases not matched to a gene: 5. The CDR3 totals 16 residues. Germline V CDR1 and CDR2: SQVTM, ANQGSEA.

This sequence joins TRBV15 and TRBJ2-1; weak D call: TRBD2 (5 bases). From germline, CDR1 is LNHNV and CDR2 YYDKDF (reference sequence). The CDR3 has 17 amino acids. Trimming stripped 0 bases from V and 8 bases from J, with 20 bases between. The CDR3 spells CATSRDPAAGLRDEQFF. In DNA form, the CDR3 reads TGTGCCACCAGCAGAGATCCAGCGGCTGGCCTTAGGGATGAGCAGTTCTTC.

This rearrangement joins TRBV18 to TRBJ2-3; D not certain. This CDR3 spans 13 amino acids. V was clipped by 0 bases and J by 4 bases, with 5 bases between them. From germline, CDR1 is KGHSH and CDR2 LQKENI. CDR3 region: CASSPPGADTQYF. CDR3 bases: TGTGCCAGCTCACCACCGGGTGCAGATACGCAGTATTTT.

The genes are TRBV20-1 and TRBJ2-7, with D perhaps assigned TRBD1 or TRBD2 (5 bases each). Germline V gives CDR1 DFQATT, CDR2 SNEGSKA (reference sequence). V was shortened by 7 bases and J by 2 bases, with 9 bases between the two germline ends. CDR3 length: 11 amino acids. CDR3 region: CSVRGPYEQYF. CDR3 DNA sequence: TGCAGTGTTCGGGGACCCTACGAGCAGTACTTC.

This clonotype has just one count. The chain is built from TRBV20-1 and TRBJ2-7; 13 bases align to TRBD2. From germline, CDR1 is DFQATT and CDR2 SNEGSKA (reference sequence). The CDR3 is 18 residues long. V gave up 2 bases and J gave up 3 bases; unmatched junction bases: 13. CDR3: CSARTSGTSGTHYYEQYF. In nucleotides, the CDR3 is TGCAGTGCTAGAACCTCCGGGACTAGCGGGACTCATTACTACGAGCAGTACTTC.

This chain joins TRBV5-1 and TRBJ2-1, with 10 bases matching TRBD2. V dropped 2 bases and J dropped 6; count of bases not matched to a gene: 8. The CDR3 extends over 16 amino acids. CDR1 is SGHRS, CDR2 YFSETQ, per germline. Written as DNA, the CDR3 is TGCGCCAGCAGCTTTTCTAGCGGGAGAGATCGCAATGAGCAGTTCTTC. Residues: CASSFSSGRDRNEQFF. Variable domain in full (rest from reference TRBV5-1 and TRBJ2-1): KAGVTQTPRYLIKTRGQQVTLSCSPISGHRSVSWYQQTPGQGLQFLFEYFSETQRNKGNFPGRFSGRQFSNSRSEMNVSTLELGDSALYLCASSFSSGRDRNEQFFGPGTRLTVL.

This CDR3 reads CSAREVAGGRYEQYF. The CDR3 DNA reads TGCAGTGCTAGAGAGGTAGCGGGAGGGCGCTACGAGCAGTACTTC. The rearrangement joins TRBV20-1 to TRBJ2-7, with 11 positions matching TRBD2. CDR3 length: 15 residues. Looked up from germline, CDR1 is DFQATT and CDR2 is SNEGSKA (reference sequence). V gave up 0 bases and J gave up 3 bases; unmatched junction bases: 4.

This chain connects TRBV7-9 to TRBJ2-7; a weak D match, TRBD2 (7 bases). V was pared by 5 bases and J by 2 bases, with 19 bases between. Germline V gene data show CDR1 as SEHNR and CDR2 as FQNEAQ (reference sequence). This CDR3 contains 16 residues. The CDR3 bases are TGTGCCAGCAGCCTCAGGGGCCTAGCGGAGACCTACGAGCAGTACTTC. It encodes CASSLRGLAETYEQYF.

V usage is TRBV24-1 and J usage is TRBJ2-2; 14 bases align to TRBD2. CDR1 and CDR2 (germline): KGHDR, SFDVKD. This CDR3 is 15 amino acids long. Trimming removed 3 bases from V and 12 bases from J; junction bases left unmatched: 5. The CDR3 DNA is TGTGCCACCAGTGATACGGGACTAGCGGGAGTACAGCTGTTTTTT. Protein sequence: CATSDTGLAGVQLFF.

V usage is TRBV30 and J usage is TRBJ1-5; TRBD1 matches 9 bases. CDR3 length equals 15 residues. Germline lookup yields CDR1 GTSNPN and CDR2 SVGIG (reference sequence). Germline trimming cut 2 bases from V and 4 bases from J; bases unmatched to any gene: 6. CDR3: CAWSTRGQGNQPQHF. The DNA of the CDR3 is TGTGCCTGGAGTACCCGAGGACAGGGGAATCAGCCCCAGCATTTT.

This rearrangement joins TRBV25-1 to TRBJ2-7, with D perhaps TRBD2 (6 bases). Germline V lookup: CDR1 MGHDK, CDR2 SYGVNS. The germline V and J ends were trimmed by 6 bases and 3 bases, with 18 bases remaining between them. The CDR3 totals 15 residues. CDR3 loop: CASSPDQPGDYEQYF. The CDR3 DNA reads TGTGCCAGCAGCCCCGACCAACCGGGGGACTACGAGCAGTACTTC.

V gene TRBV29-1 combines with J gene TRBJ1-2; tentatively, D is TRBD1 (5 bases). V lost 6 bases to trimming and J lost 7 bases, with 15 bases between them. Germline V gene data show CDR1 as SQVTM and CDR2 as ANQGSEA. The CDR3 loop spans 12 amino acids. DNA for the CDR3: TGCAGCGTGGCTGGGACGGGCTCTGGCTACACCTTC. As protein: CSVAGTGSGYTF.

The chain has TRBV29-1 and TRBJ2-3, with 7 bases aligning to TRBD2. This CDR3 is built from 12 residues. The J segment lost 7 bases and the V segment lost 6 bases, leaving 7 bases of the junction unmatched. CDR1 SQVTM and CDR2 ANQGSEA come from the germline V gene. CDR3 in DNA: TGCAGCGTCGGACTAGAAATGTATACGCAGTATTTT. Translating gives CSVGLEMYTQYF.

The rearrangement links TRBV6-2 or TRBV6-3 to TRBJ2-3; the D is unclear. CDR1 is MNHEY, CDR2 SVGEGT, per germline. This CDR3 has 12 residues. The germline V and J ends were trimmed by 4 bases and 5 bases, with 7 bases remaining between them. The CDR3 nucleotides are TGTGCCAGCAGTTCCGGCGTAGATACGCAGTATTTT. This translates into CASSSGVDTQYF.

This rearrangement joins TRBV7-2 to TRBJ2-7; tentative D call: TRBD2 (6 bases). CDR1 is SGHTA and CDR2 is FQGNSA in the germline V gene. Between the trimmed V and J ends, which lost 4 bases and 2 bases, there was a span of 12 bases. CDR3 size: 14 residues. CDR3 sequence (DNA): TGTGCCAGCAGCTCGGGAGCCCAAACCTACGAGCAGTACTTC. Translated, it gives CASSSGAQTYEQYF.

The V and J genes are TRBV29-1 and TRBJ1-2, with no clear D. The CDR3 runs to 14 residues. The V end lost 4 bases, the J end lost 8 bases, and 20 bases lay between the germline ends. From germline, CDR1 is SQVTM and CDR2 ANQGSEA. This CDR3 reads CSVAPLTERQGYTF. The CDR3 DNA follows: TGCAGCGTTGCCCCCCTGACGGAGCGCCAGGGCTACACCTTC.

The chain has TRBV7-9 and TRBJ2-5, with 7 bases identical to TRBD2. V lost 5 bases, J lost 4 bases, and 4 bases stayed unmatched. CDR3 length: 13 amino acids. Looked up from germline, CDR1 is SEHNR and CDR2 is FQNEAQ (reference sequence). DNA of the CDR3: TGTGCCAGCAGCCTAAGCGGGATAGAGACCCAGTACTTC. Translated, it gives CASSLSGIETQYF.

The chain is built from TRBV29-1 and TRBJ2-3; TRBD1 is a possible D gene (5 bases). The V and J ends lost 3 bases and 2 bases respectively, with 6 bases between them. The germline gives CDR1 SQVTM, CDR2 ANQGSEA. The CDR3 covers 12 residues. For the CDR3, the DNA is TGCAGCGTTGACAGGGTCACAGATACGCAGTATTTT. As protein: CSVDRVTDTQYF.

The chain has TRBV27 and TRBJ1-1; 10 bases align to TRBD1. Trimming took 5 bases from V and 4 from J; bases not matched to a gene: 4. This CDR3 has 14 amino acids. Germline-derived CDR1 and CDR2 are MNHEY and SMNVEV (reference sequence). The CDR3 DNA is TGTGCCAGCAGTCCCCGGACAGGGGGCACTGAAGCTTTCTTT. Its translation is CASSPRTGGTEAFF.

This clonotype was observed a single time. The rearrangement joins TRBV20-1 to TRBJ2-7; the match to TRBD1 covers 7 bases. Trimming removed 5 bases from V and 2 bases from J; junction bases left unmatched: 6. The CDR3 is 13 residues long. CDR1 DFQATT and CDR2 SNEGSKA come from the germline V gene (reference sequence). CDR3 protein: CSAGRDRPYEQYF. The DNA for the CDR3 is TGCAGTGCTGGCCGGGACAGACCCTACGAGCAGTACTTC.

This rearrangement joins TRBV30 to TRBJ2-1; 7 nucleotides align to TRBD2. The CDR3 sequence is 14 residues long. Germline CDR1 GTSNPN, CDR2 SVGIG (reference sequence). J gave up 10 bases and V 5 bases, and 14 bases lay outside the gene matches. For the CDR3, the DNA is TGTGCCTGGCTGCGGGGGAGGGGTCTCGGCGAGCAGTTCTTC. Residues: CAWLRGRGLGEQFF. Complete variable domain (other parts from reference TRBV30 and TRBJ2-1): SQTIHQWPATLVQPVGSPLSLECTVEGTSNPNLYWYRQAAGRGLQLLFYSVGIGQISSEVPQNLSASRPQDRQFILSSKKLLLSDSGFYLCAWLRGRGLGEQFFGPGTRLTVL.